This is a list of T cell receptor beta chains from one sample in a study of shared clonotypes between healthy human individuals. Sequenced by immunoSEQ multiplex PCR; TCRdb stores in-frame clones only, minus some. Among approximately 2.5 million clones, under 95% were seen once, and the ten largest hold roughly 0.36%. The material sequenced was naive CD4+ T cells from PBMCs. These receptors all come from a man aged 18-30 years in good health. Some clones in this sample may be carry-over from other donors' samples. CDR3s include the opening cysteine and the closing phenylalanine or tryptophan. The order of the fields is V gene, J gene, CDR3 protein.

v_gene: TRBV15
j_gene: TRBJ1-1
CDR3aa: CATSRVVTGNTEAFF

v_gene: TRBV6-5
j_gene: TRBJ2-1
CDR3aa: CATARGEAVNEQFF

v_gene: TRBV18
j_gene: TRBJ2-7
CDR3aa: CASSPPVTSGGYEQYF

v_gene: TRBV7-8
j_gene: TRBJ2-5
CDR3aa: CASTYGQGQTRGTQYF

v_gene: TRBV28
j_gene: TRBJ1-4
CDR3aa: CASSLGQGSEKLFF

v_gene: TRBV15
j_gene: TRBJ2-1
CDR3aa: CATSRVPRSNEQFF

v_gene: TRBV19
j_gene: TRBJ2-5
CDR3aa: CASSISLRTGIGETQYF

v_gene: TRBV6-1
j_gene: NA
CDR3aa: CASSRDSGSYEQYF

v_gene: TRBV7-2
j_gene: TRBJ2-7
CDR3aa: CASSLAGGPEYEQYF

v_gene: TRBV30
j_gene: TRBJ2-5
CDR3aa: CAWTTGGRQETQYF

v_gene: TRBV5-1
j_gene: TRBJ2-2
CDR3aa: CASSLLRTNTGELFF

v_gene: TRBV18
j_gene: TRBJ1-1
CDR3aa: CASSPGGGGTEAFF

v_gene: TRBV5-1
j_gene: TRBJ2-7
CDR3aa: CASSLQYPRTVYEQYF

v_gene: TRBV4-1
j_gene: TRBJ1-2
CDR3aa: CASSQEVWGQGNYGYTF

v_gene: TRBV5-1
j_gene: TRBJ1-1
CDR3aa: CASSLARQGARNTEAFF

v_gene: TRBV2
j_gene: TRBJ1-1
CDR3aa: CASTPRQGALGTEAFF

v_gene: TRBV19
j_gene: TRBJ2-7
CDR3aa: CASSRRGGPYEQYF

v_gene: TRBV15
j_gene: TRBJ2-1
CDR3aa: CATSRPGTKNYNEQFF

v_gene: TRBV19
j_gene: TRBJ2-3
CDR3aa: CASSMSGQYTDTQYF

v_gene: TRBV10-1
j_gene: TRBJ1-1
CDR3aa: CASSKDRVGEAFF

v_gene: TRBV5-4
j_gene: TRBJ2-3
CDR3aa: CASRGPGLAVTDTQYF

v_gene: TRBV19
j_gene: TRBJ2-3
CDR3aa: CASSSRDRYTDTQYF

v_gene: TRBV28
j_gene: TRBJ1-1
CDR3aa: CATIRGGSNTEAFF

v_gene: TRBV6-1
j_gene: TRBJ1-5
CDR3aa: CASSERRAGPYQPQHF

v_gene: TRBV28
j_gene: TRBJ1-5
CDR3aa: CASSPPGQPQHF

v_gene: TRBV4-3
j_gene: TRBJ2-7
CDR3aa: CASSQDITPHLEQYF

v_gene: TRBV7-2
j_gene: TRBJ2-7
CDR3aa: CASSLTSGLSYEQYF

v_gene: TRBV5-4
j_gene: TRBJ1-2
CDR3aa: CASSLPRGRGYGYTF

v_gene: TRBV28
j_gene: TRBJ2-1
CDR3aa: CASHPIGNSYNEQFF

v_gene: TRBV21-1
j_gene: TRBJ2-5
CDR3aa: CASTRPLAGGAGETQYF

v_gene: TRBV4-2
j_gene: TRBJ2-3
CDR3aa: CASSQDRLAGYTSTDTQYF

v_gene: TRBV11-3
j_gene: TRBJ2-7
CDR3aa: CASSPGLAGEGEQYF

v_gene: TRBV28
j_gene: TRBJ2-7
CDR3aa: CASRPPGGSYEQYF

v_gene: TRBV28
j_gene: TRBJ2-7
CDR3aa: CASRHRQGLGSDYEQYF

v_gene: TRBV7-9
j_gene: TRBJ1-4
CDR3aa: CASSLTATNEKLFF

v_gene: TRBV19
j_gene: TRBJ2-1
CDR3aa: CASSRTGTTFNEQFF

v_gene: TRBV2
j_gene: TRBJ2-6
CDR3aa: CASSEIGGVGANVLTF

v_gene: TRBV5-4
j_gene: TRBJ2-1
CDR3aa: CASSLQGADEQFF

v_gene: TRBV6-5
j_gene: TRBJ2-3
CDR3aa: CASSYSRDSTQYF

v_gene: TRBV6-1
j_gene: TRBJ2-3
CDR3aa: CATLGLAGVGDTQYF

v_gene: TRBV18
j_gene: TRBJ2-1
CDR3aa: CASSPPVTAMGQFF

v_gene: TRBV28
j_gene: TRBJ2-7
CDR3aa: CASSPSEGAIKGQYF

v_gene: TRBV6-4
j_gene: TRBJ2-1
CDR3aa: CASSPAETTYNEQFF

v_gene: TRBV2
j_gene: TRBJ1-1
CDR3aa: CASLGQMNTEAFF

v_gene: TRBV28
j_gene: TRBJ1-5
CDR3aa: CASRYSGGSQPQHF

v_gene: TRBV5-4
j_gene: TRBJ2-2
CDR3aa: CASSQPGLAGVAGELFF